This T cell receptor beta chain is drawn from a study of cytomegalovirus exposure and HLA in healthy donors. This CDR3 is built from 21 residues. V was clipped by 5 bases and J by 1 base; unmatched bases: 26. Germline loops: CDR1 SGHVS, CDR2 FQNEAQ. 13 Jbeta primers and 60 Vbeta primers were used for the PCR. Some clones are missing from TCRdb's copy, which holds only in-frame ones; the method was immunoSEQ multiplex PCR. Of 150,000 to 200,000 clones in the sample, around 80% were seen once. General study results and limits: Later analysis showed most CMV-associated TCR beta chains appearing HLA-restricted. Roughly even sequencing depth across donors was the assumption behind the presence/absence analyses.

About this clone itself: What it binds is unknown.

The genes are TRBV7-8 and TRBJ2-7, with 7 nucleotides matching TRBD2. Sequencing was performed on PBMCs. The sequence came from a woman aged 30 to 39 in good health and CMV-seropositive. The CDR3 region is CASSTPWERGSYQMGSYEQYF. In nucleotides, the CDR3 is TGTGCCAGCAGCACACCATGGGAGCGGGGCTCGTATCAAATGGGGTCCTACGAGCAGTACTTC.